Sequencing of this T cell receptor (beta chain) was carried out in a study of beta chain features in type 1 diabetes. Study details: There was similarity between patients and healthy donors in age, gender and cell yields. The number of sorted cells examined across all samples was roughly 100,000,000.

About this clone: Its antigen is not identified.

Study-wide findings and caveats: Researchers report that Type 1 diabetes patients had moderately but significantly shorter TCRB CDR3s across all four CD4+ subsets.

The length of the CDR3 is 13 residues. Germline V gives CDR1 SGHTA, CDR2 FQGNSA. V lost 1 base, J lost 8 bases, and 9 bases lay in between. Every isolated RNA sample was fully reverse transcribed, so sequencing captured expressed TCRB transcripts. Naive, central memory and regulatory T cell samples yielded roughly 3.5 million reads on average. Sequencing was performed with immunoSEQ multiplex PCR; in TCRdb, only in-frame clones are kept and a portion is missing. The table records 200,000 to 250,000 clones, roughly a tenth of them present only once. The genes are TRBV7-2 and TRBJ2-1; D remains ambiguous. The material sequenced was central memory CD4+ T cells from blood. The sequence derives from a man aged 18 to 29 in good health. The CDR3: CASSLGQKHEQFF. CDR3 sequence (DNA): TGTGCCAGCAGCTTAGGGCAGAAACATGAGCAGTTCTTC.